The T cell receptor (beta chain) described here comes from a study of blood T cell repertoires in COVID-19. This clone was recorded only once. This CDR3 spans 15 amino acids. In germline, CDR1 is GTSNPN, CDR2 SVGIG (reference sequence). Trimming took off 5 bases at V and 2 bases at J, with 18 bases between the two ends. This table comes from immunoSEQ multiplex PCR, and its TCRdb copy is limited to in-frame clones, with some not included. The data contain tens of thousands of clones, 70% to 90% of them singletons. Specimen: peripheral blood. The receptor was derived from a man in his fifties or sixties with acute or convalescent COVID-19. The chain couples TRBV30 to TRBJ1-2; D call uncertain. The CDR3 coding sequence is TGTGCCTGGGGACTGGGCCTACAAACGAACTATGGCTACACCTTC. It yields the protein CAWGLGLQTNYGYTF.